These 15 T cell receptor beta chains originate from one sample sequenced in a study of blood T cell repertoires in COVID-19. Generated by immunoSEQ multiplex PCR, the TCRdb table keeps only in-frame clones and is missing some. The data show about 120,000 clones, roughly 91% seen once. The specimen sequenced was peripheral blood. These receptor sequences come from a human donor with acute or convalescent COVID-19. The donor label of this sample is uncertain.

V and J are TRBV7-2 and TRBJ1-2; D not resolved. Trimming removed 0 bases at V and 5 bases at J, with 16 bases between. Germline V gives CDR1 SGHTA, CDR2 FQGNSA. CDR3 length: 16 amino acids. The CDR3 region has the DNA TGTGCCAGCAGCTTAGCAAATCGGGGATTAGGGTATGGCTACACCTTC. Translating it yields CASSLANRGLGYGYTF.

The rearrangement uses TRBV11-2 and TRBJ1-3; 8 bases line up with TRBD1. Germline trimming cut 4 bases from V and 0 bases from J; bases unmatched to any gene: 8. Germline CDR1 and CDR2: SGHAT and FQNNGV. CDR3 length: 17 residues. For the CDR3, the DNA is TGTGCCAGCAGCTCCGAAGAGGACAGGGCCTCTGGAAACACCATATATTTT. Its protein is CASSSEEDRASGNTIYF.

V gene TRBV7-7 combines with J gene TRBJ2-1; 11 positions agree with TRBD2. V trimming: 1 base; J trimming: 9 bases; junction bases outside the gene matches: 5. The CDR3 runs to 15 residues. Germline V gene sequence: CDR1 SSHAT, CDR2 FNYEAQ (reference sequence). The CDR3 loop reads CASSLDQTSGSEQFF. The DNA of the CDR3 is TGTGCCAGCAGCTTAGACCAAACTAGCGGGAGTGAGCAGTTCTTC.

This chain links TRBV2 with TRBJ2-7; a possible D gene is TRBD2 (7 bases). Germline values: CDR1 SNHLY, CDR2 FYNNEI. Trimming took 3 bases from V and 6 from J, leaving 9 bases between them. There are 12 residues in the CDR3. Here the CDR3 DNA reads TGTGCCAGCAGTGAGGCGGGGGCCGAGCAGTACTTC. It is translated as CASSEAGAEQYF.

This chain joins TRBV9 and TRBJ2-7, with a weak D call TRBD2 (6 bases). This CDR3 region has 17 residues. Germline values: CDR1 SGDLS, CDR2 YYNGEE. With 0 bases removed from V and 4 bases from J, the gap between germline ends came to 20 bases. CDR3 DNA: TGTGCCAGCAGCGTAGCGCCGGGGGAGGTTGGGTTTTACGAGCAGTACTTC. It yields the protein CASSVAPGEVGFYEQYF.

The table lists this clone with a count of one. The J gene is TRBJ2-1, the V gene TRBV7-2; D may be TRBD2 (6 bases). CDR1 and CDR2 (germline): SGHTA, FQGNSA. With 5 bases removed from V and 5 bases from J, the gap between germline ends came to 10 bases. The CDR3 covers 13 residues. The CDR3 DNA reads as TGTGCCAGCAGCCCTGGACTAAACAATGAGCAGTTCTTC. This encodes CASSPGLNNEQFF.

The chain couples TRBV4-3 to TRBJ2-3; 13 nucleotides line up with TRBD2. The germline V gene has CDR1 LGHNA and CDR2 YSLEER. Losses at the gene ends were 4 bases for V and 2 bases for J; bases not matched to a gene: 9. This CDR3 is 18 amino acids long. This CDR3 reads CASSPTSGRHLPTDTQYF. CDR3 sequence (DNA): TGCGCCAGCAGCCCGACTAGCGGGAGGCACTTACCCACAGATACGCAGTATTTT.

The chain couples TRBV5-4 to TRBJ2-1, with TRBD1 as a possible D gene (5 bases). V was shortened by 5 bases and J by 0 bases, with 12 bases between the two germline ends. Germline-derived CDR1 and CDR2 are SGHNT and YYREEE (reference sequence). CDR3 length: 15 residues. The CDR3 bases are TGTGCCAGCAGTCTCGACAGCTACTCCTACAATGAGCAGTTCTTC. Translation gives CASSLDSYSYNEQFF. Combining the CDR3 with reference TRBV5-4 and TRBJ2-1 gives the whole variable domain ETGVTQSPTHLIKTRGQQVTLRCSSQSGHNTVSWYQQALGQGPQFIFQYYREEENGRGNFPPRFSGLQFPNYSSELNVNALELDDSALYLCASSLDSYSYNEQFFGPGTRLTVL.

The CDR3 DNA reads as TGTGCCAGCAGCAACACAGGGAATGGCTACACCTTC. It translates to CASSNTGNGYTF. The rearrangement uses TRBV3-1 (or the pseudogene TRBV3-2) and TRBJ1-2; the D gene is possibly TRBD1 (6 bases). CDR3 length equals 12 residues. Trimming stripped 5 bases from V and 6 bases from J, with 10 bases between. Germline loops: CDR1 LGHDT, CDR2 YNNKEL (reference sequence).

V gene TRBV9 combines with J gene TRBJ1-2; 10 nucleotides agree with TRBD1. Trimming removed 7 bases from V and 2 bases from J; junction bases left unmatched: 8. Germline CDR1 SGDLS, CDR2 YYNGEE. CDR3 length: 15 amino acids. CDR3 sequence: CASGGGDRGNYGYTF. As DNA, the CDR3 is TGTGCCAGCGGGGGTGGGGACAGGGGAAACTATGGCTACACCTTC.

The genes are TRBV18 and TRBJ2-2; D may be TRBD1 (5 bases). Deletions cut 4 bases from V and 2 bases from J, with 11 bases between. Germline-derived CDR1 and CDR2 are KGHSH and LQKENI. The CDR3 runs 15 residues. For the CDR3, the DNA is TGTGCCAGCTCACTGGACGGACAAAACACCGGGGAGCTGTTTTTT. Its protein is CASSLDGQNTGELFF.

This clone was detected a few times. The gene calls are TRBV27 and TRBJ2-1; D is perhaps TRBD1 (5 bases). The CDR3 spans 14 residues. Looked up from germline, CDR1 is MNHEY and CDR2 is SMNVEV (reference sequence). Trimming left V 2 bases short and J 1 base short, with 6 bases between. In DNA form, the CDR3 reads TGTGCCAGCAGTTTACAGGGTTCCTACAATGAGCAGTTCTTC. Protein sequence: CASSLQGSYNEQFF.

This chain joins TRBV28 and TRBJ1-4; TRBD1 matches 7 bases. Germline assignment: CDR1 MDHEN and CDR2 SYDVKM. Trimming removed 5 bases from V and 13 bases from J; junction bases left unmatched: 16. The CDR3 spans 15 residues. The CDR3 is CASSRSGQLGSRLFF. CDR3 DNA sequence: TGTGCCAGCAGTCGCTCGGGACAGTTGGGGTCTCGACTGTTTTTT.

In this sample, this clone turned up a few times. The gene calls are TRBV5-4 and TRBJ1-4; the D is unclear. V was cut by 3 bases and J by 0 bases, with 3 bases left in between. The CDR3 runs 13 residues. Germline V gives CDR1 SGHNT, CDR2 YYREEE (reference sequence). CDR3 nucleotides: TGTGCCAGCAGCTCCGCAACTAATGAAAAACTGTTTTTT. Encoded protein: CASSSATNEKLFF.

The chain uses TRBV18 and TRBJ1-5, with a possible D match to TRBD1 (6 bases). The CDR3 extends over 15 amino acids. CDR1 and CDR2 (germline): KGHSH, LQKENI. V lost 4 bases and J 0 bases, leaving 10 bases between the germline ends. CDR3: CASSQQGNSNQPQHF. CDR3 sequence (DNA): TGTGCCAGCTCACAACAGGGTAATAGCAATCAGCCCCAGCATTTT. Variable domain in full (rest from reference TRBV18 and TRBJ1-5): NAGVMQNPRHLVRRRGQEARLRCSPMKGHSHVYWYRQLPEEGLKFMVYLQKENIIDESGMPKERFSAEFPKEGPSILRIQQVVRGDSAAYFCASSQQGNSNQPQHFGDGTRLSIL.